The present TCR beta chain was sequenced within a study of CD8+CD57+ T cells in acquired aplastic anemia. Background on the study: Sorted cells (CD4+ and CD8+) yielded DNA amounts that averaged around 3.5 ug. Sequencing produced an average of about 11 million reads per healthy donor for CD4+ cells.

This clonotype was counted a few times. Its specificity is unknown. Trimming pared 2 bases from V and 3 bases from J, leaving 13 bases between. CDR3 size: 15 residues. Germline values: CDR1 LGHNA, CDR2 YSLEER. Overall study results and limits: Patients and controls shared about 30 CD8+ CDR3 sequences.

According to the study, genomic DNA was the template for TCR beta VDJ and CDR3 profiling. TCRdb fed the reads into MiXCR, producing one record per CDR3 protein. The table lists some 220,000 distinct CDR3 sequences, roughly 35% of them singletons. The chain has TRBV4-3 and TRBJ1-1; no firm D call. This clonotype originated in a human donor in good health, serving as a control. Sequences were obtained from sorted CD4+, CD8+, or CD8+CD57+ T cells (not recorded which) from PBMCs. CDR3 protein: CASSQTRTGHTEAFF. The CDR3 DNA reads TGCGCCAGCAGCCAAACCCGGACGGGTCACACTGAAGCTTTCTTT.